This TCR beta chain was recovered during a study of blood T cell repertoires in COVID-19. Study-level information: COVID-19 samples, acute and convalescent, were from the United States, Italy and Spain. The cDNA or gDNA used as material had been derived from T cells, B-cell-depleted T cells, or PBMCs.

CDR1 is SGHNT, CDR2 YYREEE, per germline (reference sequence). Trimming removed 4 bases from V and 4 bases from J; junction bases left unmatched: 8. The CDR3 spans 15 residues. In the original workflow: Reference gene primer amplification in the assay estimated nucleated cell counts. Some clones are missing from TCRdb's copy, which holds only in-frame ones; the method was immunoSEQ multiplex PCR. For V, J and clone size, that table is used; D and trimming come from the DNA. Among about 33,000 clones listed, around 90% were seen once. This chain uses TRBV5-4 with TRBJ2-5; 9 nucleotides match TRBD1. The sequence was obtained from a man between 60 and 75 years old with acute or convalescent COVID-19. Source material: peripheral blood. This CDR3 reads CASSPRDRVGETQYF. The CDR3 nucleotides read TGTGCCAGCAGCCCCCGGGACAGGGTTGGAGAGACCCAGTACTTC.